This T cell receptor beta chain originates from a study of chemoradiotherapy in HPV16-positive cancers. Study-wide context: Candidate HPV-specific clones and shared TCR motifs came from two HPV16-positive patients. The study's findings and limits: HPV-responsive T-cell expansion during chemoradiotherapy was linked to improved recurrence-free survival in HPV16-positive patients. Candidate HPV-specific clones and E7-related TCR motifs grew in tumor during treatment. Functional assays defining HPV-specific T cells used only a couple of HPV16-positive patients.

The V gene's germline CDR1 is SGHVT and CDR2 SQSDAQ. Trimming stripped 5 bases from V and 1 base from J, with 12 bases between. This CDR3 has 14 amino acids. Profiled with immunoSEQ multiplex PCR; TCRdb holds only in-frame clones, not every one. In the table there are several thousand clones, approximately 86% of which are singletons. On this clone itself: Antigen: not known.

This sequence was found in a human donor with HPV-associated anogenital cancer. Sequencing was performed on blood, taken from a patient who underwent chemoradiotherapy. This sequence joins TRBV7-4 and TRBJ2-7; D could derive from TRBD1 or TRBD2 (5 bases each). The CDR3 nucleotides are TGTGCCAGCAGCCTGGGACGGAGGTCCTACGAGCAGTACTTC. Amino acids: CASSLGRRSYEQYF.